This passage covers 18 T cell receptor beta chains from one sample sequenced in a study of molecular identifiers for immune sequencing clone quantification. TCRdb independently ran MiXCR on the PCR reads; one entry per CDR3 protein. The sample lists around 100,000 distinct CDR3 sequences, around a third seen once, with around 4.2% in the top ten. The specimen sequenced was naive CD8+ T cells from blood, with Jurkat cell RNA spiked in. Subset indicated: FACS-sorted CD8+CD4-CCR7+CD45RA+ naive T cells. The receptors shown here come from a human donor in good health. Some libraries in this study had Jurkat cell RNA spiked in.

The CDR3: CASSLAAGETQYF. CDR3 nucleotides: TGTGCCAGCAGCTTAGCGGCAGGGGAGACCCAGTACTTC. The rearrangement uses TRBV7-7 and TRBJ2-5; tentative D call: TRBD1 (5 bases). The CDR3 extends over 13 amino acids. Looked up from germline, CDR1 is SSHAT and CDR2 is FNYEAQ (reference sequence). V lost 0 bases, J lost 5 bases, and 7 bases lay in between.

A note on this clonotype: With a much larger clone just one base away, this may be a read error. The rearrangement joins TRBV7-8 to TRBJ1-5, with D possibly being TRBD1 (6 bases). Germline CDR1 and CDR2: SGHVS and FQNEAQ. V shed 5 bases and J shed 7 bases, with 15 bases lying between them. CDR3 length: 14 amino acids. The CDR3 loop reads CASSPRQGKQPQHF. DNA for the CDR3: TGTGCCAGCAGCCCCCGGCAGGGGAAGCAGCCCCAGCATTTT.

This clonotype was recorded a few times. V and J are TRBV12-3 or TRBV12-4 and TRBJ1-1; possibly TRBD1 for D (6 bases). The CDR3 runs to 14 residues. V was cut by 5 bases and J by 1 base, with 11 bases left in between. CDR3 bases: TGTGCCAGCAGTACGACGGGACAGAACACTGAAGCTTTCTTT. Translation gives CASSTTGQNTEAFF.

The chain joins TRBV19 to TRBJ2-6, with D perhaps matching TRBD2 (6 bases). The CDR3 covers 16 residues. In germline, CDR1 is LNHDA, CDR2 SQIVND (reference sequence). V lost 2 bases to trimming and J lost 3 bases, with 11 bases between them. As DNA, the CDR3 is TGTGCCAGTAGTATACCCCCAGCGGGTGGGGCCAACGTCCTGACTTTC. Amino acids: CASSIPPAGGANVLTF.

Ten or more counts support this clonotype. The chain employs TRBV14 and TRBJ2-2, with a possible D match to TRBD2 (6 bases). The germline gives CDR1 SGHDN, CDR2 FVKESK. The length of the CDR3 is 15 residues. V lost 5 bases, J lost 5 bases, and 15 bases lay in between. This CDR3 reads CASSSVGGRTGELFF. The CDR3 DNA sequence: TGTGCCAGCAGCTCTGTAGGAGGGAGGACCGGGGAGCTGTTTTTT.

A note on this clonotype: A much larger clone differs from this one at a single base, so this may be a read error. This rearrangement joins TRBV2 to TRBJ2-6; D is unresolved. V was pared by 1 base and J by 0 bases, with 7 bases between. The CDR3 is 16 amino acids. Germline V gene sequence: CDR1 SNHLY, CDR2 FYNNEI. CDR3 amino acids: CASSEVGNSGANVLTF. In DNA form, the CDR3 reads TGTGCCAGCAGTGAAGTCGGCAACTCTGGGGCCAACGTCCTGACTTTC.

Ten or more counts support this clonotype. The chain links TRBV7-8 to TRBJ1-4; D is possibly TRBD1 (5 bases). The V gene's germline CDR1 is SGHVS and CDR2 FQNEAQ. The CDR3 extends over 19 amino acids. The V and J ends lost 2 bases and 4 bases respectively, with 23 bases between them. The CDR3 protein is CASSLYPLRVTGDNEKLFF. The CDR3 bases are TGTGCCAGCAGCTTATACCCTTTAAGGGTAACGGGGGATAATGAAAAACTGTTTTTT.

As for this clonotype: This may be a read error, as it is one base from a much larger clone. In nucleotides, the CDR3 is TGTGCCAGCGGCTCGACAGGGAAAAATGAGCAGTTCTTC. Residues: CASGSTGKNEQFF. The genes are TRBV7-3 and TRBJ2-1; 7 bases are shared with TRBD1. The V gene's germline CDR1 is SGHTA and CDR2 FQGTGA. V trimming: 8 bases; J trimming: 7 bases; junction bases outside the gene matches: 8. CDR3 length: 13 residues.

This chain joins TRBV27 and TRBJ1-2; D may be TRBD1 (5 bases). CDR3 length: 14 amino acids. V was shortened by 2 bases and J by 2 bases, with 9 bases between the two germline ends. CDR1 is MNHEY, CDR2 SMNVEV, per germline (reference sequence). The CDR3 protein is CASSLSGGNYGYTF. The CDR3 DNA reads TGTGCCAGCAGTTTAAGCGGGGGAAACTATGGCTACACCTTC.

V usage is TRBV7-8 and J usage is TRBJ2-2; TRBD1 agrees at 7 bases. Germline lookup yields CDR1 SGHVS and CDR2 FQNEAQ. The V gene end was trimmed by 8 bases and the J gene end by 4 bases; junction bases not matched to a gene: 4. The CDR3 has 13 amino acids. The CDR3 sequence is CASRDRTTGELFF. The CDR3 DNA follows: TGTGCCAGCCGGGACAGAACCACCGGGGAGCTGTTTTTT.

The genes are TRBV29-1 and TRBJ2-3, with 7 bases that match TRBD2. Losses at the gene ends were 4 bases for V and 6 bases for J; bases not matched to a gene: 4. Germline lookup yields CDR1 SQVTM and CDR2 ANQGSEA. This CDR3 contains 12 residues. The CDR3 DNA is TGCAGCGTTGGGTGGGGGGGGGATACGCAGTATTTT. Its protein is CSVGWGGDTQYF.

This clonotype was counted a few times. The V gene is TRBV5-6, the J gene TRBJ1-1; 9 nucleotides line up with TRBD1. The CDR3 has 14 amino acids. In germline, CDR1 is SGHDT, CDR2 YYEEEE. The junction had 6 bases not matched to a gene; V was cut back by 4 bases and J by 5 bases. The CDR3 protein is CASSLGTGITEAFF. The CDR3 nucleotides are TGTGCCAGCAGCCTCGGGACAGGGATTACTGAAGCTTTCTTT.

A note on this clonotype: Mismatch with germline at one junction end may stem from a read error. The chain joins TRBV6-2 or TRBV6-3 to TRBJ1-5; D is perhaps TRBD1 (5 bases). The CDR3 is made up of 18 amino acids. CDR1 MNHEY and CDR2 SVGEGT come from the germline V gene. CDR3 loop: CASSYNPGTAHSNQPQQF. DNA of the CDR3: TGTGCCAGCAGTTACAATCCTGGGACGGCTCATAGCAATCAGCCCCAGCAATTT.

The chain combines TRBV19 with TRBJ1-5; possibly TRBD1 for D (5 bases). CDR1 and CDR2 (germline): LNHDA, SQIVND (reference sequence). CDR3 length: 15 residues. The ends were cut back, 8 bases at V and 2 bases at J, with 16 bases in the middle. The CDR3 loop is CASGGRVSRNQPQHF. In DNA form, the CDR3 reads TGTGCCAGTGGGGGGAGGGTTTCTCGCAATCAGCCCCAGCATTTT.

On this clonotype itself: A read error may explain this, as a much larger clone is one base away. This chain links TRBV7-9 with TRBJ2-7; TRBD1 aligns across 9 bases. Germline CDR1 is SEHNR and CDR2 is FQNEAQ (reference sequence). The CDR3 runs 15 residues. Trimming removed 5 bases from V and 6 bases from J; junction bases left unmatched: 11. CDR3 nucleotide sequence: TGTGCCAGCAGCCTTAAGGGACAGGGCGCCTTCGAGCAGTACTTC. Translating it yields CASSLKGQGAFEQYF.

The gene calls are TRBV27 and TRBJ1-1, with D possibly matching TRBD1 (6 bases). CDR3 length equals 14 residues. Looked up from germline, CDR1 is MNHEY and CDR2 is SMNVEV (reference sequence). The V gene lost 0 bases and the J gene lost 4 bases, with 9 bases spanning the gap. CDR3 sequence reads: CASSLSGRGTEAFF. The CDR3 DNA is TGTGCCAGCAGTTTATCAGGCAGGGGCACTGAAGCTTTCTTT.

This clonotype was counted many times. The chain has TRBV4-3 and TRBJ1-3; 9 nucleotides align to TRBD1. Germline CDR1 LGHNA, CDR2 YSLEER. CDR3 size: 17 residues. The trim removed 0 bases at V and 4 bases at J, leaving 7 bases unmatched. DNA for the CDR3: TGCGCCAGCAGCCAAGACCCGGACAGGGGCCTAGGAAACACCATATATTTT. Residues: CASSQDPDRGLGNTIYF.

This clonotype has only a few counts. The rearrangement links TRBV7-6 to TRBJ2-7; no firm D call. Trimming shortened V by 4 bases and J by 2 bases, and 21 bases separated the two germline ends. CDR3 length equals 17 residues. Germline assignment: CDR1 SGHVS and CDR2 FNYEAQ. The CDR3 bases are TGTGCCAGCAGCTCCGCTCCAGTAGGTGGATACACCTACGAGCAGTACTTC. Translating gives CASSSAPVGGYTYEQYF.